This TCR beta chain was found in a study of blood T cells in healthy people across ages (dated by TCRdb to the mid-2010s). In the study overall: In model experiments, template switching captured about one uniquely barcoded TCR beta cDNA molecule for every two T cells. Four age groups were formed from the donors: young (average approximately 15 years), middle-aged (around 40), aged (approximately 60) and long-lived (around 82). For two donors (one aged 18 to 30 and one aged 80 or older), the study analyzed two additional independent replicas of 1 million unique cDNA reads from the same blood draw. To track age-related changes in TCR beta repertoire diversity, the study relied on deep sequencing normalized with unique cDNA molecular identifiers. Study-wide conclusions, independent of this receptor: Donor CMV infection status was unknown, potentially confounding age-related changes in expanded clonotypes. The long-lived group showed more naive CD4+ T cells, fewer expanded clones and increased TCR diversity than the aged group, suggesting age selection. Since profiling was done on bulk unsorted PBMCs, naive and antigen-experienced compartments could not be conclusively compared. There was a strong correlation between observed TCR beta diversity and the percentage of naive T cells measured by flow cytometry. Estimates of total diversity based on one million sequenced T cells were considered lower bounds and underestimates. Observed TCR beta diversity per million T cells fell roughly linearly with age, and a significant reduction was already apparent by age around 39.

The approximately 40 donors, aged about 6 to 90 years, were systemically healthy Caucasian individuals from Russia. Around 9.7 milliliters of peripheral blood were collected from each donor into EDTA-treated Vacutainer tubes. Ficoll-Paque density-gradient centrifugation was used to isolate PBMCs, with at least 6.5 million per sample. Total RNA was extracted from PBMCs with Trizol reagent, with at least 6 micrograms obtained per sample. For every donor, an aliquot of PBMCs went through flow cytometry to measure the percentages of naive CD45RAhigh/CD27high T cells. The germline V gene encodes CDR1 SGHDN and CDR2 FVKESK. From its cysteine to its phenylalanine, the CDR3 spans 17 amino acids. Of the read, only the CDR3 DNA is kept; its 51 bases are in frame from base 1. V sheds 0 bases and J sheds 4 bases, leaving 15 bases between their ends. A word on this clonotype: What this receptor recognizes is not known. It has no much larger one-base neighbor in the sample; base qualities were not kept.

Library creation used 5' RACE. Data came from an Illumina HiSeq 2500. A second PCR of roughly 7 to 12 cycles was performed with a sample-barcoded 5' primer and a J-beta primer mix. Each TCR beta cDNA molecule received a unique molecular identifier from a template-switch 5' adaptor carrying 12 random nucleotides. Each sample yielded at least 2.5 million CDR3-containing paired-end reads. First-strand cDNA was synthesized from all RNA with the Mint cDNA synthesis kit, primed by a TRBC-specific oligonucleotide. Following uracil-DNA glycosylase treatment, all cDNA underwent a first 18-cycle PCR with the universal primers M1SS and BC2_uni_R. The paper's data handling went like this. Normalization of each sample was performed by random selection of 1 million high-quality reads, each carrying a distinct molecular identifier. Instead of being binned into consensus sequences, reads with shared molecular identifiers were discarded. MiTCR, set to a Q25 quality threshold and the strictest error-elimination algorithm, was used for CDR3 identification, clonotype clustering and error correction. A nonparametric unseen species model using Euler transformation provided a lower-bound estimate of total TCR beta diversity. TCRdb itself trimmed the public reads at Q25 with fastp, ran MiXCR and retained productive beta chains. Each CDR3 protein appears once, grouped with its most common genes and DNA. The V and J calls follow TCRdb's processing rather than the paper's. A total of approximately 800,000 distinct CDR3 sequences appear in this sample, about 26% of them only once. The top ten clonotypes cover 3% of the sample.

The same data also contributed to another study, on T cells of mothers and their children. The second study also describes: The donors were nine systemically healthy Caucasian individuals, made up of three mothers and their six children. cDNA synthesis consumed the entire amount of extracted RNA, loaded at 1.5 ug RNA in each 15 ul reaction. In the second PCR, the M1S primer added sample barcodes and 2-4 random nucleotides. Over 10 million TCR beta CDR3 reads came from each mother, compared with a few million reads from each child. TCR recombination output is similarly shaped by thymic selection in related and unrelated pairs, with a minor effect exerted by inherited differences. Normalized repertoire overlap was always slightly but never significantly higher in related than unrelated mother-child pairs. Persistent microchimeric T cell clones were not detected, at a sensitivity of about 100 clones per million clonotypes. Deep NGS was used in the study to compare the TCR beta repertoires of mothers and children and to look for features that separate related mother-child pairs from unrelated individuals. Mothers averaged about 37 +/- 4 years of age and children averaged about 12 +/- 4 years. After adapter ligation with NEBNext reagents, the libraries were sequenced on Illumina HiSeq 2000 with 100+100 nt paired-end reads. To avoid cross-contamination, the mother libraries and the child libraries were prepared a month apart and sequenced in separate runs. For each donor, somewhere between roughly 450,000 and 2,100,000 distinct TCR beta clonotypes were identified. Naive TCR beta clonotypes were estimated from low-frequency clonotypes matched to each donor's FACS-determined naive share, without sorting.

The sequenced material came from blood. The origin of this receptor is a boy aged 5-17 years in good health. The receptor chain draws on TRBV14 and TRBJ1-4; the D segment could be TRBD1, given 6 matching bases. For the CDR3, the sequence is CASSQDYRAAFNEKLFF. The DNA sequence is given as TGTGCCAGCAGCCAAGATTACAGGGCTGCATTTAATGAAAAACTGTTTTTT.